The 25 T cell receptor beta chains given below trace back to one sample, sequenced in a study of shared clonotypes between healthy human individuals. TCRdb's copy holds only in-frame clones and misses some; the assay was immunoSEQ multiplex PCR. Of approximately 340,000 clones listed, less than 85% were seen once; the top ten hold over 9.5%. Sample: memory CD4+ T cells sorted from blood. This sample's subset: CD45RA-negative fraction. The receptors derive from a man younger than 40 in good health.

This chain links TRBV2 with TRBJ2-1; tentatively, D is TRBD1 or TRBD2 (5 bases each). Trimming cost V 6 bases and J 0 bases, with 9 bases left between them. Germline CDR1 and CDR2: SNHLY and FYNNEI. The CDR3 extends over 14 amino acids. This CDR3 reads CASSWDGSYNEQFF. For the CDR3, the DNA is TGTGCCAGCAGCTGGGACGGCTCCTACAATGAGCAGTTCTTC.

The gene calls are TRBV18 and TRBJ2-2; D might be TRBD2 (5 bases). Germline values: CDR1 KGHSH, CDR2 LQKENI. The CDR3 consists of 12 residues. V was trimmed by 5 bases and J by 8 bases, leaving 9 bases between them. CDR3 residues: CASSMDSGELFF. CDR3 DNA sequence: TGTGCCAGCTCAATGGACTCTGGGGAGCTGTTTTTT.

The chain couples TRBV7-2 to TRBJ2-3, with D possibly TRBD1 on 5 matching bases. Germline values: CDR1 SGHTA, CDR2 FQGNSA. The CDR3 loop spans 14 amino acids. V was trimmed by 5 bases and J by 11 bases, leaving 20 bases between them. CDR3 in DNA: TGTGCCAGCAGCACAGGATCTCGGGCAGTCTGGCAGTATTTT. Protein: CASSTGSRAVWQYF.

This chain joins TRBV6-1 and TRBJ1-6; maybe TRBD1 (5 bases). V was shortened by 2 bases and J by 9 bases, with 11 bases between the two germline ends. CDR3 length: 14 amino acids. CDR1 is MNHNS and CDR2 is SASEGT in the germline V gene. The CDR3 DNA reads as TGTGCCAGCAGTGAATGGGCCGGGGGTTCACCCCTCCACTTT. Protein sequence: CASSEWAGGSPLHF.

The rearrangement uses TRBV2 and TRBJ2-3, with D uncertain. The CDR3 runs 14 residues. V was pared by 3 bases and J by 0 bases, with 7 bases between. Germline assignment: CDR1 SNHLY and CDR2 FYNNEI. CDR3 bases: TGTGCCAGCAGTGACCCGGGCAGCACAGATACGCAGTATTTT. It yields the protein CASSDPGSTDTQYF.

This clone was detected many times. This rearrangement joins TRBV29-1 to TRBJ2-1; 9 bases match TRBD1. In germline, CDR1 is SQVTM, CDR2 ANQGSEA. The CDR3 loop spans 14 amino acids. Unmatched junction bases numbered 10, after V lost 6 bases and J lost 7 bases. The CDR3 region is CSVLGGTGSNEQFF. CDR3 coding DNA: TGCAGCGTACTAGGCGGGACAGGGTCTAATGAGCAGTTCTTC.

This clone was seen a single time. The rearrangement links TRBV10-3 to TRBJ2-1, with 11 bases identical to TRBD1. Germline CDR1 reads ENHRY; CDR2 reads SYGVKD. V was clipped by 8 bases and J by 7 bases; unmatched bases: 10. The CDR3 consists of 15 residues. This CDR3 reads CAIQTDRDRGNEQFF. In DNA, the CDR3 is TGTGCCATCCAAACCGACCGGGACAGGGGGAATGAGCAGTTCTTC.

The rearrangement uses TRBV5-1 and TRBJ2-3; D might be TRBD1 (5 bases). There are 15 residues in the CDR3. In germline, CDR1 is SGHRS, CDR2 YFSETQ. The V gene lost 0 bases and the J gene lost 0 bases, with 8 bases spanning the gap. CDR3 residues: CASSLVPGSTDTQYF. In DNA form, the CDR3 reads TGCGCCAGCAGCTTGGTCCCAGGGAGCACAGATACGCAGTATTTT.

This rearrangement joins TRBV30 to TRBJ2-3; 8 positions agree with TRBD1. The CDR3 has 14 amino acids. Germline assignment: CDR1 GTSNPN and CDR2 SVGIG (reference sequence). Germline trimming cut 5 bases from V and 5 bases from J; bases unmatched to any gene: 9. Written as DNA, the CDR3 is TGTGCCTGGGGACAGGGAAGGAGTGGAGATACGCAGTATTTT. It encodes CAWGQGRSGDTQYF.

The chain combines TRBV9 with TRBJ2-1; 9 bases fit TRBD2. CDR1 and CDR2 from the germline V gene are SGDLS and YYNGEE. The CDR3 is 17 amino acids. Germline trimming cut 2 bases from V and 7 bases from J; bases unmatched to any gene: 13. The CDR3 protein is CASSVDLSGGIKNEQFF. The CDR3 nucleotides are TGTGCCAGCAGCGTGGATCTTAGCGGGGGTATTAAGAATGAGCAGTTCTTC.

The chain links TRBV11-2 to TRBJ2-3, with D possibly TRBD2 on 6 matching bases. The CDR3 sequence is 13 residues long. The germline V and J ends were trimmed by 3 bases and 8 bases, with 12 bases remaining between them. Per the germline V gene, CDR1 is SGHAT and CDR2 is FQNNGV. CDR3 nucleotide sequence: TGTGCCAGCAGCTTGCTGTCGGAGGGTACGCAGTATTTT. Residues: CASSLLSEGTQYF.

The chain couples TRBV5-5 to TRBJ1-2; maybe TRBD1 (5 bases). V lost 2 bases to trimming and J lost 8 bases, with 19 bases between them. Per germline, CDR1 SGHKS and CDR2 YYEKEE (reference sequence). The CDR3 length is 15 residues. The CDR3 protein is CASSLRDLPNGGYTF. The DNA for the CDR3 is TGTGCCAGCAGCTTACGGGACCTCCCAAACGGGGGCTACACCTTC.

This clone was recorded once. The chain is built from TRBV11-3 and TRBJ2-5; TRBD2 aligns across 9 bases. With V trimmed by 2 bases and J by 4 bases, 2 bases remained unmatched. The CDR3 is 14 amino acids. Germline CDR1 and CDR2: SGHNT and YENEEA. This chain's CDR3 is CASSLSGRTETQYF. CDR3 sequence (DNA): TGTGCCAGCAGCTTAAGCGGGAGGACAGAGACCCAGTACTTC.

The chain links TRBV7-9 to TRBJ1-6; 8 bases line up with TRBD1. V was pared by 5 bases and J by 10 bases, with 10 bases of the junction left unmatched. The CDR3 extends over 15 amino acids. Per germline, CDR1 SEHNR and CDR2 FQNEAQ (reference sequence). The CDR3 loop is CASSPADREGSPLHF. Here the CDR3 DNA reads TGTGCCAGCAGCCCGGCGGACAGGGAGGGATCACCCCTCCACTTT.

The chain's CDR3 is CASSTASGIKYF. DNA of the CDR3: TGTGCCAGTAGTACGGCCAGCGGGATAAAGTATTTT. V gene TRBV19 combines with J gene TRBJ2-3, with 7 positions matching TRBD2. The CDR3 sequence is 12 residues long. V was clipped by 4 bases and J by 13 bases; unmatched bases: 8. Germline V CDR1 and CDR2: LNHDA, SQIVND (reference sequence). Complete variable domain (other parts from reference TRBV19 and TRBJ2-3): DGGITQSPKYLFRKEGQNVTLSCEQNLNHDAMYWYRQDPGQGLRLIYYSQIVNDFQKGDIAEGYSVSREKKESFPLTVTSAQKNPTAFYLCASSTASGIKYFGPGTRLTVL.

This chain uses TRBV27 with TRBJ2-3, with 10 bases lining up with TRBD2. The germline CDR1 and CDR2 sequences are MNHEY and SMNVEV (reference sequence). V lost 4 bases and J lost 1; bases outside the gene matches: 11. The CDR3 runs to 18 residues. CDR3 bases: TGTGCCAGCAGTTGGGTTGGGCTAGCGGGAGTTGGCACAGATACGCAGTATTTT. This sequence encodes CASSWVGLAGVGTDTQYF.

J is TRBJ2-2 and V is TRBV29-1; D assignment may be TRBD1 or TRBD2 (5 bases each). CDR1 is SQVTM and CDR2 is ANQGSEA in the germline V gene. The CDR3 runs to 14 residues. V lost 6 bases to trimming and J lost 1 base, with 12 bases between them. The CDR3 nucleotides read TGCAGCGTGCATGGGGGTGGGAACACCGGGGAGCTGTTTTTT. It encodes CSVHGGGNTGELFF.

The chain is built from TRBV25-1 and TRBJ2-7; D possibly corresponds to TRBD2 (5 bases). The CDR3 spans 13 residues. Trimming took 6 bases from V and 4 from J, leaving 13 bases between them. CDR1 is MGHDK, CDR2 SYGVNS, per germline. The chain's CDR3 is CASSPGVGYEQYF. For the CDR3, the DNA is TGTGCCAGCAGCCCCGGGGTGGGGTACGAGCAGTACTTC.

The CDR3: CASSFSSGSRNEQYF. In nucleotides, the CDR3 is TGTGCCAGCAGCTTCTCTAGCGGGAGTCGGAACGAGCAGTACTTC. The chain joins TRBV7-2 to TRBJ2-7, with 10 bases identical to TRBD2. The CDR3 is 15 residues long. V dropped 3 bases and J dropped 5; count of bases not matched to a gene: 7. Germline CDR1 reads SGHTA; CDR2 reads FQGNSA. The whole variable domain, remainder taken from reference TRBV7-2 and TRBJ2-7, is GAGVSQSPSNKVTEKGKDVELRCDPISGHTALYWYRQSLGQGLEFLIYFQGNSAPDKSGLPSDRFSAERTGGSVSTLTIQRTQQEDSAVYLCASSFSSGSRNEQYFGPGTRLTVT.

The J gene is TRBJ2-2, the V gene TRBV28, with TRBD1 identical over 10 bases. Germline V gene data show CDR1 as MDHEN and CDR2 as SYDVKM. The CDR3 is 16 amino acids. The junction had 6 bases not matched to a gene; V was cut back by 3 bases and J by 5 bases. The CDR3 DNA sequence: TGTGCCAGCAGTTTCGGGACAGGGGTCCGAACCGGGGAGCTGTTTTTT. It codes for CASSFGTGVRTGELFF.

For this clone: This may be a read error: a much more frequent sequence differs by one nucleotide. The rearrangement links TRBV6-5 to TRBJ1-2; perhaps TRBD1 as D (5 bases). V lost 2 bases and J 10 bases, leaving 14 bases between the germline ends. The CDR3 runs to 13 residues. Per the germline V gene, CDR1 is MNHEY and CDR2 is SVGAGI. This CDR3 is CASSYGAGGAYTF. The CDR3 DNA follows: TGTGCCAGCAGTTACGGCGCAGGCGGGGCCTACACCTTC.

A remark on this clone: The same CDR3 arises from other DNA sequences in this sample as well. The V call is TRBV9, the J call TRBJ2-2; 7 bases are a match to TRBD2. The CDR3 length is 16 residues. V was pared by 0 bases and J by 1 base, with 3 bases of the junction left unmatched. The germline V gene has CDR1 SGDLS and CDR2 YYNGEE. CDR3 coding DNA: TGTGCCAGCAGCGTAGATGCGGGAGTGAACACCGGGGAGCTGTTTTTT. Translation: CASSVDAGVNTGELFF.

In its sample, this clone is medium-sized. The genes are TRBV2 and TRBJ1-5; 7 positions match TRBD1. Trimming at V came to 5 bases and at J to 2 bases, leaving 3 bases not matched to a gene. CDR3 length equals 14 residues. The germline gives CDR1 SNHLY, CDR2 FYNNEI. The CDR3 region has the DNA TGTGCCAGCAGTTTCGACAGGGGCAATCAGCCCCAGCATTTT. Residues: CASSFDRGNQPQHF. Supplemented by reference TRBV2 and TRBJ1-5, the full variable domain reads EPEVTQTPSHQVTQMGQEVILRCVPISNHLYFYWYRQILGQKVEFLVSFYNNEISEKSEIFDDQFSVERPDGSNFTLKIRSTKLEDSAMYFCASSFDRGNQPQHFGDGTRLSIL.

This sequence joins TRBV10-3 and TRBJ1-2; tentative D call: TRBD1 (6 bases). This CDR3 region has 14 residues. CDR1 ENHRY and CDR2 SYGVKD come from the germline V gene. V lost 3 bases and J lost 2, with 10 bases in between. CDR3 nucleotide sequence: TGTGCCATCAGTGATGCGGACAGAAACTATGGCTACACCTTC. Translation: CAISDADRNYGYTF.

The chain combines TRBV6-6 with TRBJ1-1; D remains ambiguous. With 5 bases removed from V and 3 bases from J, the gap between germline ends came to 4 bases. CDR1 and CDR2 (germline): MNHNY, SVGAGI (reference sequence). The CDR3 totals 11 residues. The CDR3 coding sequence is TGTGCCAGCAGTACAGACACTGAAGCTTTCTTT. This sequence encodes CASSTDTEAFF.